This is a list of T cell receptor beta chains from one sample in a study of blood T cell repertoires in COVID-19. Sequenced by immunoSEQ multiplex PCR; TCRdb stores in-frame clones only, minus some. The data contain about 440,000 clones, about 92% of them singletons. Sequencing was done on a sample of PBMCs or T cells enriched from blood (not recorded which). Receptors were obtained from a man aged 18-30 years who had recovered from COVID-19. CDR3s include the opening cysteine and the closing phenylalanine or tryptophan. The D gene is left open where the match is weak. Part of the rows lack a size; the others show once, few, many or a class for expanded clones.

j_call	d_call	v_call	clone_size	cdr3_nt	cdr3_aa
TRBJ1-1	TRBD1	TRBV27	-	TGTGCCAGCAGTTTGAGGGGACAGTCCGAAGCTTTCTTT	CASSLRGQSEAFF
TRBJ1-5	TRBD1	TRBV5-8	-	TGTGCCAGCAGCCCGGGGGGACAGGGCCATCAGCCCCAGCATTTT	CASSPGGQGHQPQHF
TRBJ1-1	TRBD1	TRBV15	-	TGTGCCACCAGCAGCCGGGACAGGGGGTTGGAGTACACTGAAGCTTTCTTT	CATSSRDRGLEYTEAFF
TRBJ1-1	-	TRBV18	-	TGTGCCAGCTCACCGGGGAGCGGCAACACTGAAGCTTTCTTT	CASSPGSGNTEAFF
TRBJ1-2	-	TRBV18	-	TGTGCCAGCTCACCACAAGACACTAACTATGGCTACACCTTC	CASSPQDTNYGYTF
TRBJ1-2	-	TRBV5-1	-	TGCGCCAGCAGCCCCCGGGACATTTATGGCTACACCTTC	CASSPRDIYGYTF
TRBJ1-2	TRBD1	TRBV20-1	once	TGCAGTGCTCGACAGGGGGCGGGCTACACCTTC	CSARQGAGYTF
TRBJ2-7	TRBD2	TRBV10-3	-	TGTGCCATCAGTGCCGGGACTAGCTTCTCCTACGAGCAGTACTTC	CAISAGTSFSYEQYF
TRBJ1-4	-	TRBV6-5	-	TGTGCCAGCAGTCCCCGCCTCGGGGAAAAACTGTTTTTT	CASSPRLGEKLFF
TRBJ1-5	TRBD1	TRBV5-1	-	TGCGCCAGCAGTTACGGGACAGGGAAAAATCAGCCCCAGCATTTT	CASSYGTGKNQPQHF
TRBJ1-1	TRBD1	TRBV2	-	TGTGCCAGCAGGCCGCGGGACAGATGGAACACTGAAGCTTTCTTT	CASRPRDRWNTEAFF
TRBJ2-1	-	TRBV2	-	TGTGCCAGCAGTTCCGAGGCCAATGAGCAGTTCTTC	CASSSEANEQFF
TRBJ1-2	TRBD1	TRBV5-1	-	TGCGCCAGCAGCGCTGTAGACAGGGGAGTAGAGGGCTACACCTTC	CASSAVDRGVEGYTF
TRBJ2-1	-	TRBV9	-	TGTGCCAGCAGCGTGGGGGGACTCGTTTCCTACAATGAGCAGTTCTTC	CASSVGGLVSYNEQFF
TRBJ2-7	TRBD2	TRBV27	-	TGTGCCAGCAGTTTATCAGGCAACCCGGGGGGCGAGCAGTACTTC	CASSLSGNPGGEQYF
TRBJ1-6	-	TRBV11-2	-	TGTGCCAGCAGCTTAGCTTTCGGGCAGGGGAATTCACCCCTCCACTTT	CASSLAFGQGNSPLHF
TRBJ1-3	-	TRBV7-2	-	TGTGCCAGCAGCTCCCCCGGAGGCACCATATATTTT	CASSSPGGTIYF
TRBJ1-2	TRBD1	TRBV3-1/TRBV3-2	-	TGTGCCAGCAGCCTTCGGGACAGCTTCTATGGCTACACCTTC	CASSLRDSFYGYTF
TRBJ2-7	-	TRBV24-1	-	TGTGCCACCAGTGCGGGGAACGACGAGCAGTACTTC	CATSAGNDEQYF
TRBJ2-2	TRBD1	TRBV27	-	TGTGCCAGCAGTTCCCGACAGGGTGGCGGGGAGCTGTTTTTT	CASSSRQGGGELFF
TRBJ1-1	TRBD1	TRBV18	-	TGTGCCAGCTCACCTAGTACACCGGGACAGGGAGGCACTGAAGCTTTCTTT	CASSPSTPGQGGTEAFF
TRBJ2-1	-	TRBV19	-	TGTGCCAGTAGTACCGGGACTGTCTACAATGAGCAGTTCTTC	CASSTGTVYNEQFF
TRBJ2-2	-	TRBV27	-	TGTGCCAGCCGACTAGACGCCACCGGGGAGCTGTTTTTT	CASRLDATGELFF
TRBJ1-6	TRBD1	TRBV5-1	-	TGCGCCAGCAGCTTGGACGGAGGAGGGGGCTCACCCCTCCACTTT	CASSLDGGGGSPLHF
TRBJ1-5	TRBD1	TRBV4-1	-	TGCGCCAGCAGCTCTGAAGCCGGGACAGGGGCTAATCAGCCCCAGCATTTT	CASSSEAGTGANQPQHF
TRBJ1-5	-	TRBV9	once	TGTGCCAGCAGCCTGGGAGGAACAACTCAGCCCCAGCATTTT	CASSLGGTTQPQHF
TRBJ2-2	TRBD1	TRBV12-5	-	TGTGCTAGTGGTTCGACAGGGGGCGCGAACACCGGGGAGCTGTTTTTT	CASGSTGGANTGELFF
TRBJ1-1	-	TRBV5-5	-	TGTGCCAGCAGCCCAATAACCCGACAGGCTTTAGATGCTGAAGCTTTCTTT	CASSPITRQALDAEAFF
TRBJ1-1	-	TRBV3-1/TRBV3-2	-	TGTGCCAGCAGCCAAGTGGCCCCGAACACTGAAGCTTTCTTT	CASSQVAPNTEAFF
TRBJ2-3	-	TRBV12-5	-	TGTGCTAGTAAGGATGCGGAGAACACAGATACGCAGTATTTT	CASKDAENTDTQYF
TRBJ2-1	-	TRBV2	-	TGTGCCAGCAGTGAAGAGTGGACCGGAGGAAATGAGCAGTTCTTC	CASSEEWTGGNEQFF
TRBJ2-7	TRBD2	TRBV28	-	TGTGCCAGCAGACCCTCGCTAGCGGGGTACTACGAGCAGTACTTC	CASRPSLAGYYEQYF
TRBJ1-2	-	TRBV18	-	TGTGCCAGCTCACCGGGAGGGGGAGACTATGGCTACACCTTC	CASSPGGGDYGYTF
TRBJ1-6	-	TRBV5-8	-	TGTGCCAGCAGCTTGGCCGGGGGGATTCCTTATTCACCCCTCCACTTT	CASSLAGGIPYSPLHF
TRBJ2-5	TRBD1	TRBV5-8	-	TGTGCCAGCATCGGGATGACAGGGAGCAAGACCCAGTACTTC	CASIGMTGSKTQYF
TRBJ2-7	-	TRBV30	-	TGTGCCTGGAGTGGGAGCTTCCAGTACTTC	CAWSGSFQYF
TRBJ1-5	-	TRBV19	once	TGTGCCTCCCTGAATCGGGGGAGACGCAATCAGCCCCAGCATTTT	CASLNRGRRNQPQHF
TRBJ1-5	-	TRBV6-5	-	TGTGCCAGCATGAGCTCAGGGAATCAGCCCCAGCATTTT	CASMSSGNQPQHF
TRBJ1-3	-	TRBV9	-	TGTGCCAGCAGCGTAGCTACGGGTCCCCGGTCTGGAAACACCATATATTTT	CASSVATGPRSGNTIYF
TRBJ1-2	-	TRBV25-1	-	TGTGCCAGCTCAGGACTCCGCAACTATGGCTACACCTTC	CASSGLRNYGYTF
TRBJ2-1	TRBD1	TRBV14	few	TGTGCCAGCAGCCGGCAGGGGGTAGAGCAGTTCTTC	CASSRQGVEQFF
TRBJ1-5	TRBD1	TRBV18	-	TGTGCCAGCTCGGACAGGGGTGGTCAGCCCCAGCATTTT	CASSDRGGQPQHF
TRBJ1-1	-	TRBV28	-	TGTGCCAGCATCCGGACCCCCACGGGGACTGAAGCTTTCTTT	CASIRTPTGTEAFF
TRBJ1-3	-	TRBV5-1	-	TGCGCCAGCAGCCGGGGGTTAGGACGGACCTCTGGAAACACCATATATTTT	CASSRGLGRTSGNTIYF
TRBJ1-3	-	TRBV15	-	TGTGCCACCAGCAATCAGCGGGCCTCTGGAAACACCATATATTTT	CATSNQRASGNTIYF
TRBJ2-3	TRBD2	TRBV28	-	TGTGCCAGCAGTTCGGGAGACAGACTAGCGGGATCCACAGATACGCAGTATTTT	CASSSGDRLAGSTDTQYF
TRBJ2-1	-	TRBV9	-	TGTGCCAGCAGCGAAGGGGCGGATCGGGACAATGAGCAGTTCTTC	CASSEGADRDNEQFF
TRBJ2-7	TRBD2	TRBV6-1	-	TGTGCCAGCAGTGACAGCCACGGGGGGGCTTACGAGCAGTACTTC	CASSDSHGGAYEQYF